The clone carrying this T cell receptor beta chain was seen a few times. Its antigen is as yet unknown. Template switching, a step in the protocol, added a universal primer site, and cDNA carried unique molecular identifiers. TCRdb re-called the 5' RACE reads through MiXCR, storing one row per CDR3 protein. The sample comprises fewer than 500,000 distinct CDR3 sequences, 13% to 15% of which are singletons, and approximately 0.98% rests with the top ten. The record originates from a study of identical twins. Study-wide results and limits: While abundant cord blood beta clonotypes carried fewer insertions, memory repertoires showed no such pattern.

Trimming removed 6 bases at V and 7 bases at J, with 12 bases between. Germline lookup yields CDR1 DFQATT and CDR2 SNEGSKA (reference sequence). This CDR3 spans 12 amino acids. This same sample was also taken into another study, of yellow fever vaccine responses in identical twins.

The source material was CD4+ T cells sorted from blood. The V gene is TRBV20-1, the J gene TRBJ2-2, with D uncertain. The source is a woman aged 18-29 years in good health. CDR3 bases: TGCAGTGCCCGGTGGGGTAACGGGGAGCTGTTTTTT. Translated: CSARWGNGELFF.